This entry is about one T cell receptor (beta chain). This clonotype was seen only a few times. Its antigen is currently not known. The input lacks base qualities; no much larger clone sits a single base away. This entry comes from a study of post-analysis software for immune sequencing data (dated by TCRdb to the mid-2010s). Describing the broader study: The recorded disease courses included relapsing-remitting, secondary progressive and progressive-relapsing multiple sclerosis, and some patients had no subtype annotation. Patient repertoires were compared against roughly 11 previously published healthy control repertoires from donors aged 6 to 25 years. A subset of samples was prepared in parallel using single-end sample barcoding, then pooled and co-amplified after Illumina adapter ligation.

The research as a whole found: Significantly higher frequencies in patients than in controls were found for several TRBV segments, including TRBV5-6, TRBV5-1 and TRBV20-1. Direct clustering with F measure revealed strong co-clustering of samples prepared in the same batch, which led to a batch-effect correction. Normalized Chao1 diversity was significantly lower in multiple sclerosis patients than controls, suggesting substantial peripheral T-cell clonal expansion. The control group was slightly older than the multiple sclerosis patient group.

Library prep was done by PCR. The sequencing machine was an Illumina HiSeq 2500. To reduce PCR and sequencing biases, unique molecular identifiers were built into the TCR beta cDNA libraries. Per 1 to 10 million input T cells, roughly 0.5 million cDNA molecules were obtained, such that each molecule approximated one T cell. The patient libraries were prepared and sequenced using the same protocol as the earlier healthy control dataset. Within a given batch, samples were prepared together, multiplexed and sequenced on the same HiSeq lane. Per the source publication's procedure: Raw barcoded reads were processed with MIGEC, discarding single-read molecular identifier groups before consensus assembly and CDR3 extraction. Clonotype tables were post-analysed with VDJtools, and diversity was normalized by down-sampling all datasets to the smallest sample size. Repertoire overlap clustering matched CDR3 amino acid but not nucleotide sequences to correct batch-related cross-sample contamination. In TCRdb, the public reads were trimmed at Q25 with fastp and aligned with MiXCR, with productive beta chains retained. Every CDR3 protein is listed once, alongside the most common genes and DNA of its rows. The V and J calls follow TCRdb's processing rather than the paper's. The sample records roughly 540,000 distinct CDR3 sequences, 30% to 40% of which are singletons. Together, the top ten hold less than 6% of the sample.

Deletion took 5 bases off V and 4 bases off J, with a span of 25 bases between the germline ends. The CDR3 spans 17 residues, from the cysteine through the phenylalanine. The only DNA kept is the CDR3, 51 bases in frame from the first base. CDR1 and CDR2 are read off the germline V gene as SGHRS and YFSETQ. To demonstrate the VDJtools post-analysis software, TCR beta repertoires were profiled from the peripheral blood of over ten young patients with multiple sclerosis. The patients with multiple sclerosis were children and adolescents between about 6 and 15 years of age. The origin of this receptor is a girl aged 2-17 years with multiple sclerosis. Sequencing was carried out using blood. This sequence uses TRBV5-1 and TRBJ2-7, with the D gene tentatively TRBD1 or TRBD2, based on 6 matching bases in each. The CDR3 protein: CASSVGTGARISYEQYF. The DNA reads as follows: TGCGCCAGCAGTGTCGGGACGGGGGCCCGGATCTCTTACGAGCAGTACTTC.